Listed here are 14 T cell receptor beta chains from one sample, sequenced in a study of vaccination and CD4 T cells after COVID-19. These receptors are not linked to any known antigen. Documented time point: late sampling 161 to 241 days after vaccination in a few convalescent patients. The treatment is: roughly ten-day PBMC culture with coronavirus spike peptide pools or control peptides (ViraFEST assay). Sequencing of DNA taken from cultured CD4+ T cells relied on the Oncomine TCR Beta short-read assay. MiXCR, run by TCRdb on the PCR reads, gives a single entry per CDR3 protein. Of more than 20,000 distinct CDR3 sequences listed, 30% to 35% were seen once; the top ten hold around 10%. The sample here was CD4+ T cells from blood, cultured in vitro, taken about 7 months after SARS-CoV-2 vaccination. The receptors shown here come from a human donor who had recovered from COVID-19.

A few counts support this clonotype. The chain has TRBV19 and TRBJ1-5; maybe TRBD1 (5 bases). CDR1 is LNHDA and CDR2 is SQIVND in the germline V gene (reference sequence). The CDR3 has 15 residues. Trimming removed 3 bases at V and 0 bases at J, with 9 bases between. CDR3 sequence: CASSITGGSNQPQHF. DNA of the CDR3: TGTGCCAGTAGTATTACGGGGGGTAGCAATCAGCCCCAGCATTTT.

CDR3 in DNA: TGCGCCAGCAGGATCCAACCGGGCGACGGCTACACCTTC. This codes for CASRIQPGDGYTF. The chain uses TRBV5-1 and TRBJ1-2; D not resolved. The CDR3 is 13 amino acids. The germline gives CDR1 SGHRS, CDR2 YFSETQ. V dropped 5 bases and J dropped 8 bases, with 16 bases sitting between them.

The chain links TRBV5-1 to TRBJ1-2; perhaps TRBD1 as D (5 bases). The V end lost 7 bases, the J end lost 1 base, and 11 bases lay between the germline ends. The CDR3 totals 13 residues. The germline V gene has CDR1 SGHRS and CDR2 YFSETQ. The CDR3 DNA follows: TGCGCCAGCTCCCCGGGGGTTAACTATGGCTACACCTTC. Translated, it gives CASSPGVNYGYTF.

In its sample, this clonotype was seen a few times. V and J are TRBV7-9 and TRBJ2-7; 14 nucleotides align to TRBD2. Germline V lookup: CDR1 SEHNR, CDR2 FQNEAQ (reference sequence). V was clipped by 0 bases and J by 2 bases; unmatched bases: 3. The CDR3 length is 17 residues. The CDR3 protein is CASSLAAGLAGAYEQYF. Here the CDR3 DNA reads TGTGCCAGCAGCTTAGCGGCGGGACTAGCGGGAGCCTACGAGCAGTACTTC.

This clonotype was picked up a small number of times. This chain links TRBV19 with TRBJ1-5; D ambiguous. The V and J ends lost 1 base and 2 bases respectively, with 9 bases between them. This CDR3 region has 15 residues. In germline, CDR1 is LNHDA, CDR2 SQIVND (reference sequence). CDR3 nucleotides: TGTGCCAGTAGTATAGCCGGATTAGGCAATCAGCCCCAGCATTTT. This gives the protein CASSIAGLGNQPQHF.

The CDR3 spells CASSLASSQTYNEQFF. The CDR3 bases are TGCGCCAGCAGCTTGGCTTCGAGTCAGACTTACAATGAGCAGTTCTTC. The genes are TRBV5-1 and TRBJ2-1; D remains ambiguous. The CDR3 has 16 residues. V lost 0 bases to trimming and J lost 4 bases, with 14 bases between them. Germline lookup yields CDR1 SGHRS and CDR2 YFSETQ.

The genes are TRBV2 and TRBJ2-3; D remains ambiguous. V lost 7 bases and J 6 bases, leaving 8 bases between the germline ends. Germline values: CDR1 SNHLY, CDR2 FYNNEI. This CDR3 has 11 residues. For the CDR3, the DNA is TGTGCCAGCATCCGGTTCGATACGCAGTATTTT. This translates into CASIRFDTQYF.

Details on this clonotype: One end of the junction varies from germline; a read error may be responsible. The chain is built from TRBV6-1 and TRBJ1-1, with D possibly matching TRBD1 (6 bases). The CDR3 loop spans 13 amino acids. CDR1 is MNHNS, CDR2 SASEGT, per germline. Written as DNA, the CDR3 is TGTGCCAGCAGTACAGGGCCTGTCACTGGAGCTTTCTTT. Protein: CASSTGPVTGAFF.

The chain recombines TRBV7-6 with TRBJ1-6; D is perhaps TRBD1 (5 bases). The germline gives CDR1 SGHVS, CDR2 FNYEAQ. CDR3 length: 14 residues. Trimming took off 5 bases at V and 6 bases at J, with 11 bases between the two ends. DNA of the CDR3: TGTGCCAGCAGCGCGACAGTTTTTAATTCACCCCTCCACTTT. It translates to CASSATVFNSPLHF.

V and J are TRBV6-2 or TRBV6-3 and TRBJ1-2; D is undetermined. V lost 6 bases and J 4 bases, leaving 12 bases between the germline ends. CDR3 size: 13 residues. Germline loops: CDR1 MNHEY, CDR2 SVGEGT. CDR3 sequence (DNA): TGTGCCAGCAGCGTTGGGCAGGTCTATGGCTACACCTTC. Translation gives CASSVGQVYGYTF.

The V and J genes are TRBV6-1 and TRBJ2-7; TRBD1 agrees at 10 bases. V was pared by 6 bases and J by 7 bases, with 12 bases of the junction left unmatched. Germline assignment: CDR1 MNHNS and CDR2 SASEGT. CDR3 length: 15 residues. Written as DNA, the CDR3 is TGTGCCAGCAGACGCGGGGACAGGGGTGAAGGGGAGCAGTACTTC. It yields the protein CASRRGDRGEGEQYF.

J is TRBJ2-1 and V is TRBV20-1; D is uncertain. Trimming stripped 6 bases from V and 5 bases from J, with 17 bases between. Germline V CDR1 and CDR2: DFQATT, SNEGSKA (reference sequence). CDR3 size: 14 residues. DNA for the CDR3: TGCAGTGCGCCGAACTCCCTCGTCCACAATGAGCAGTTCTTC. Its translation: CSAPNSLVHNEQFF.

This clonotype was counted between two and nine times. J is TRBJ2-7 and V is TRBV7-2; 7 nucleotides align to TRBD2. CDR3 length equals 14 residues. In germline, CDR1 is SGHTA, CDR2 FQGNSA. Germline trimming cut 4 bases from V and 5 bases from J; bases unmatched to any gene: 8. CDR3 amino acids: CASSSIRGRDEQYF. The CDR3 DNA sequence: TGTGCCAGCAGCTCCATCCGTGGGAGGGACGAGCAGTACTTC.

The genes are TRBV19 and TRBJ1-6, with D tentatively TRBD1 (5 bases). V lost 6 bases and J 11 bases, leaving 26 bases between the germline ends. CDR1 and CDR2 (germline): LNHDA, SQIVND (reference sequence). The CDR3 totals 17 residues. The CDR3 is CASRKRGEATRGTPLHF. The CDR3, as DNA: TGTGCCAGTAGAAAGCGGGGTGAAGCAACCCGGGGGACACCCCTCCACTTT.